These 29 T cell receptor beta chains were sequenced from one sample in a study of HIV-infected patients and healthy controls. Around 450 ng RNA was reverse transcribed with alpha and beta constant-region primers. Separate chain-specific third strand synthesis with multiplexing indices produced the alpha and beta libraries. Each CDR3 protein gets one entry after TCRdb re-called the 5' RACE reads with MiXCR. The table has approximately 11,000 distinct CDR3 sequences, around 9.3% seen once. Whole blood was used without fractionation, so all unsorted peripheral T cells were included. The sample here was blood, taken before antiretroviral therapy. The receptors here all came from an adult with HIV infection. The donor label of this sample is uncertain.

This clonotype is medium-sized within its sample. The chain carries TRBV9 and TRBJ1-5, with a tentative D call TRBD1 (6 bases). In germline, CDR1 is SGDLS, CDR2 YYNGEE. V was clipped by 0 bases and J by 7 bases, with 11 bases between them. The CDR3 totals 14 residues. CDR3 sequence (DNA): TGTGCCAGCAGCGTAGGGGGGGCAGGACAGCCCCAGCATTTT. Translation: CASSVGGAGQPQHF. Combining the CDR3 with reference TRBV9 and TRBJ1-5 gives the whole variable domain DSGVTQTPKHLITATGQRVTLRCSPRSGDLSVYWYQQSLDQGLQFLIQYYNGEERAKGNILERFSAQQFPDLHSELNLSSLELGDSALYFCASSVGGAGQPQHFGDGTRLSIL.

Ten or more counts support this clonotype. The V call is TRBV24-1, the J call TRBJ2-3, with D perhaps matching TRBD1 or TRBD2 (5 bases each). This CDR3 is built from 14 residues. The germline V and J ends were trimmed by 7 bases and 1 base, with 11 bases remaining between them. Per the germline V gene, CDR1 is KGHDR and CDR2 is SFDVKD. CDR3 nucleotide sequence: TGTGCCACCAGCTGGGGACGTCGCACAGATACGCAGTATTTT. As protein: CATSWGRRTDTQYF.

CDR3: CASSPDSTRTTDTQYF. DNA for the CDR3: TGTGCCAGTAGTCCGGACTCAACGAGAACCACAGATACGCAGTATTTT. The V call is TRBV19, the J call TRBJ2-3; D might be TRBD2 (5 bases). The V end was cut by 5 bases, the J end by 2 bases, with 17 bases between. The germline CDR1 and CDR2 sequences are LNHDA and SQIVND (reference sequence). The CDR3 covers 16 residues.

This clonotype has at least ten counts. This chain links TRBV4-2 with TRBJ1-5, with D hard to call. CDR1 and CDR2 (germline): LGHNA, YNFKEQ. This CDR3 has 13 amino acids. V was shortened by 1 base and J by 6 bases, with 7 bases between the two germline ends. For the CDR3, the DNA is TGTGCCAGCAGCCAAGCATGGGGTCAGCCCCAGCATTTT. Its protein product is CASSQAWGQPQHF.

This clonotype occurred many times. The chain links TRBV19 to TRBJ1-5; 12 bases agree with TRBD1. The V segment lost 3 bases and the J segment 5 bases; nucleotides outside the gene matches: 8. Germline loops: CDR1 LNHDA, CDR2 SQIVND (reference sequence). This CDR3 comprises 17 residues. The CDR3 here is CASSITSGTGGDQPQHF. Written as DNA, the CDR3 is TGTGCCAGTAGTATCACATCCGGGACAGGGGGCGATCAGCCCCAGCATTTT.

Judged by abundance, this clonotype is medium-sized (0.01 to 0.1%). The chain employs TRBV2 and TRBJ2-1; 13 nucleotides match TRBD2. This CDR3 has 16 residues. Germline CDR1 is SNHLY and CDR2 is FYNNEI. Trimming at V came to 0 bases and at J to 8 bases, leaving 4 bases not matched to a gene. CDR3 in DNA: TGTGCCAGCAGTGAAGCTACTAGCGGGAGGGGCGATGAGCAGTTCTTC. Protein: CASSEATSGRGDEQFF.

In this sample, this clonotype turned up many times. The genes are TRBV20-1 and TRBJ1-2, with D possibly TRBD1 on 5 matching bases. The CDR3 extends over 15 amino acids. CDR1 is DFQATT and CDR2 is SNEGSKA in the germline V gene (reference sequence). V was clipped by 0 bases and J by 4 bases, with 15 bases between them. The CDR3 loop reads CSARDLARGVYGYTF. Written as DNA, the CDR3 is TGCAGTGCTAGAGACTTAGCTAGGGGTGTCTATGGCTACACCTTC.

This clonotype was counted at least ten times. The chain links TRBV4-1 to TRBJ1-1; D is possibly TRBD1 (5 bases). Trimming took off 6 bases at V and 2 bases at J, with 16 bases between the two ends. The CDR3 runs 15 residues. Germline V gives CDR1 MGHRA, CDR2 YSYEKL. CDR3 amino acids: CASRQPGLANTEAFF. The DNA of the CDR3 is TGCGCCAGCAGGCAGCCGGGGCTAGCCAACACTGAAGCTTTCTTT.

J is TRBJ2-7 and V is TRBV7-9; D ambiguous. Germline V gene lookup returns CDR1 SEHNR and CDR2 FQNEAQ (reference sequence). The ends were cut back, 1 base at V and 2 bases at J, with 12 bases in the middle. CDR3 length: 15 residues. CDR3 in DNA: TGTGCCAGCAGCTTAGTTAAGGGTCCAACCTACGAGCAGTACTTC. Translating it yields CASSLVKGPTYEQYF.

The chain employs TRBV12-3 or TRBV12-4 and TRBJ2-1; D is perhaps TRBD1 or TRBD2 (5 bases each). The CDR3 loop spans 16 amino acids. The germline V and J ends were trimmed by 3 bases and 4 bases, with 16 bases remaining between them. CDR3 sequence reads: CASSFWGSREYNEQFF. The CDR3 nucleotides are TGTGCCAGCAGTTTTTGGGGGTCCAGGGAGTACAATGAGCAGTTCTTC.

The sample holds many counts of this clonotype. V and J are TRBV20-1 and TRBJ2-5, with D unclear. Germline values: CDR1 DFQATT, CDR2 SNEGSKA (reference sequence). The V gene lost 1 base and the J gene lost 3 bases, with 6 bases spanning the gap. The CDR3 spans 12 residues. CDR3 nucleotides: TGCAGTGCTAGAGCTGAAAAAGAGACCCAGTACTTC. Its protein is CSARAEKETQYF.

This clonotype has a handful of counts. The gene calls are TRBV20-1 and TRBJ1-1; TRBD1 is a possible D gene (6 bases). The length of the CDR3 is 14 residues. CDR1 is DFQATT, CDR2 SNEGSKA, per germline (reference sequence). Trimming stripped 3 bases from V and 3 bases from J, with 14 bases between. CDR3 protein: CSASFGGLDTEAFF. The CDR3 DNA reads TGCAGTGCTAGCTTTGGGGGCTTGGACACTGAAGCTTTCTTT.

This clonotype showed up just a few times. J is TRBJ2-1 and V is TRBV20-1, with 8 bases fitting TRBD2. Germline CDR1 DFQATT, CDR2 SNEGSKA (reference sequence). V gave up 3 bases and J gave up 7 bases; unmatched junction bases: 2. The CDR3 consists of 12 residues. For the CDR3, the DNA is TGCAGTGCTAGGACTAGCGTTAATGAGCAGTTCTTC. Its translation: CSARTSVNEQFF.

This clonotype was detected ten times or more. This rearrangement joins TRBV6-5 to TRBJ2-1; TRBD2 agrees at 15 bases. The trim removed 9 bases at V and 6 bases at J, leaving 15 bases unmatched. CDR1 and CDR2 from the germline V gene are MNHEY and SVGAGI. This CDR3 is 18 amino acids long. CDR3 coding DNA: TGTGCCAGTAGTCCCACCGGACTAGCGGGAGGGAAGGGCAATGAGCAGTTCTTC. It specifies CASSPTGLAGGKGNEQFF.

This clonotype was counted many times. This CDR3 reads CASSYVRLAAEYEQYF. The CDR3 bases are TGTGCCAGCAGTTACGTCAGACTAGCGGCGGAATACGAGCAGTACTTC. The rearrangement uses TRBV6-2 or TRBV6-3 and TRBJ2-7, with TRBD2 matching 9 bases. CDR3 length equals 16 residues. J was trimmed by 4 bases and V by 2 bases; bases with no gene match: 9. Germline V lookup: CDR1 MNHEY, CDR2 SVGEGT.

The CDR3 DNA follows: TGTGCCAGCACCCCCGTAGGGGAGGGTTTCTTT. Encoded protein: CASTPVGEGFF. V gene TRBV2 combines with J gene TRBJ1-1; D might be TRBD1 (5 bases). Trimming cost V 7 bases and J 13 bases, with 16 bases left between them. Germline V gene data show CDR1 as SNHLY and CDR2 as FYNNEI. The CDR3 is 11 amino acids.

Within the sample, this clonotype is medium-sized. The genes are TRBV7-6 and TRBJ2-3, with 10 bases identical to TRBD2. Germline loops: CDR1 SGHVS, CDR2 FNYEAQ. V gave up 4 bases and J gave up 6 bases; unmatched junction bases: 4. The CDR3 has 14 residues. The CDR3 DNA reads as TGTGCCAGCAGCTCAAGCGGGGGGGGTGATACGCAGTATTTT. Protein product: CASSSSGGGDTQYF.

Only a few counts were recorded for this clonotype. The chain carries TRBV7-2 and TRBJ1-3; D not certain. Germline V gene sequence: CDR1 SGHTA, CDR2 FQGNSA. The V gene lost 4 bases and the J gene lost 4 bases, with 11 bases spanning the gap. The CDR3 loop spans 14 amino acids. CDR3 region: CASSSGPSGNTIYF. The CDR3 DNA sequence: TGTGCCAGCAGCTCCGGGCCTTCCGGAAACACCATATATTTT.

The CDR3 nucleotides read TGCGCCAGCAGCTCCCTTAGCTCCTACGAGCAGTACTTC. Translating it yields CASSSLSSYEQYF. The V gene is TRBV5-1, the J gene TRBJ2-7, with D uncertain. CDR3 size: 13 residues. Trimming took 3 bases from V and 0 from J, leaving 7 bases between them. Germline values: CDR1 SGHRS, CDR2 YFSETQ.

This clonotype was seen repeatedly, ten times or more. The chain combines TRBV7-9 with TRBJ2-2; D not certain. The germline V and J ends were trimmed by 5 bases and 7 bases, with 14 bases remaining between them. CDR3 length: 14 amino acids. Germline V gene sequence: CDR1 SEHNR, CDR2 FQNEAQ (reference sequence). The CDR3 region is CASSPHIDRGELFF. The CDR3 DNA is TGTGCCAGCAGCCCCCACATAGACCGCGGGGAGCTGTTTTTT.

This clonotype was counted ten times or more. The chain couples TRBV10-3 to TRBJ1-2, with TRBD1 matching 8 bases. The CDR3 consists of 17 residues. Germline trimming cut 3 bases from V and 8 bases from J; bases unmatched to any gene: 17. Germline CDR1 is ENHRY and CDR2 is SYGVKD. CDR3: CAISDLKTGTGMEGYTF. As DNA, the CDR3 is TGTGCCATCAGTGATCTTAAAACCGGGACAGGAATGGAGGGCTACACCTTC.

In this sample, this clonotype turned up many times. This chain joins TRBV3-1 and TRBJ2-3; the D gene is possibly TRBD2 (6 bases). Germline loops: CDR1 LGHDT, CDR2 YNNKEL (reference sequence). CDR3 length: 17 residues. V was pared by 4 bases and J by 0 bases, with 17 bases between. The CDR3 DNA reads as TGTGCCAGCAGCCCTTCCCGACTAGTATCTAGCACAGATACGCAGTATTTT. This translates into CASSPSRLVSSTDTQYF.

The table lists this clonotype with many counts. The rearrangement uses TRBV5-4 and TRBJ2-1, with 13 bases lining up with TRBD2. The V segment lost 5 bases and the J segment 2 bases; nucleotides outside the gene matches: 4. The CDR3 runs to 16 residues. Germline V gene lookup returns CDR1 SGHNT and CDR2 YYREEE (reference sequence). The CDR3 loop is CASSRTSGGPYNEQFF. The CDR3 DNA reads TGTGCCAGCAGTAGGACTAGCGGGGGTCCCTACAATGAGCAGTTCTTC.

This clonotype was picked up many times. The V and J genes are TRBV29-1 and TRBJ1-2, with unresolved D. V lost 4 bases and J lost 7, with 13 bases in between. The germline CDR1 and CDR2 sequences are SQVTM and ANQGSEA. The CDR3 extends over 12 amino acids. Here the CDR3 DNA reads TGCAGCGTTGTTCTGCAGTCCGGTGGCTACACCTTC. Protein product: CSVVLQSGGYTF.

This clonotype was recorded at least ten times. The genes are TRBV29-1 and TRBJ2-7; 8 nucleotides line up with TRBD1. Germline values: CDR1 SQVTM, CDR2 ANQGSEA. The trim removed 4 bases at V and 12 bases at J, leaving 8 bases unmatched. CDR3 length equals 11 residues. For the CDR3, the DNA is TGCAGCGTTGTGGACAGGGACCTGAGGTACTTC. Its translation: CSVVDRDLRYF.

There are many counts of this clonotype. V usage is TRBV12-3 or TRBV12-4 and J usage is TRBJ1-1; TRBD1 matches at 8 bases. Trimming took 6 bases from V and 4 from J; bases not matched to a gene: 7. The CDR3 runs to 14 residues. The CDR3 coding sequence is TGTGCCAGCAGGACCCAGGGGGCGAGCACTGAAGCTTTCTTT. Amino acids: CASRTQGASTEAFF.

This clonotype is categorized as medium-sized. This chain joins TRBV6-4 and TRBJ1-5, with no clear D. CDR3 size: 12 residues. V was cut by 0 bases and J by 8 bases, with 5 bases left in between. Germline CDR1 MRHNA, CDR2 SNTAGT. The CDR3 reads CASSDSGKPQHF. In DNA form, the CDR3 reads TGTGCCAGCAGTGACTCGGGGAAGCCCCAGCATTTT.

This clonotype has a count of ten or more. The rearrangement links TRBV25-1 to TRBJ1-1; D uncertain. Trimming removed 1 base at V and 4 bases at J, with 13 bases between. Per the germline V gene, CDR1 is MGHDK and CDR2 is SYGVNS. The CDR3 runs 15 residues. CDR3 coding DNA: TGTGCCAGCAGTGAATCTGGCAGCGGCTCCACTGAAGCTTTCTTT. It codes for CASSESGSGSTEAFF.

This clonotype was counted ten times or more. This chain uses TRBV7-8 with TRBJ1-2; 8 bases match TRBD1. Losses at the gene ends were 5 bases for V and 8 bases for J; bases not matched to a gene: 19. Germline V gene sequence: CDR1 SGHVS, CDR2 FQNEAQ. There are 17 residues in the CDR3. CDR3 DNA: TGTGCCAGCAGCACGACCGACAGGGGAAGTCGAGGTGGCGGCTACACCTTC. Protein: CASSTTDRGSRGGGYTF.